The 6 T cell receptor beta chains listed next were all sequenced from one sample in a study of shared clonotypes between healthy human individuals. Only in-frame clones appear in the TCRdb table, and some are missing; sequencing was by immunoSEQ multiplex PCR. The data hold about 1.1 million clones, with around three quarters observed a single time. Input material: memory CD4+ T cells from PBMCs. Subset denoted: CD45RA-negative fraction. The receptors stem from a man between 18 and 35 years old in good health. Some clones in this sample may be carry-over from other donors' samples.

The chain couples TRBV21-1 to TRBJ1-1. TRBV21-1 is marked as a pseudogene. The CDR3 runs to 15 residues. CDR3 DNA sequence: TGTGCCAGCAGCAACTATTTGCGACTCAACACTGAAGCTTTCTTT. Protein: CASSNYLRLNTEAFF.

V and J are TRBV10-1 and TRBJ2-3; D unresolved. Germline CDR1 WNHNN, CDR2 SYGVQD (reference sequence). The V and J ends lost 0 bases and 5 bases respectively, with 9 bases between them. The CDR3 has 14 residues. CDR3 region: CASSESFALDTQYF. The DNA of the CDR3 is TGCGCCAGCAGTGAGTCGTTCGCCCTAGATACGCAGTATTTT.

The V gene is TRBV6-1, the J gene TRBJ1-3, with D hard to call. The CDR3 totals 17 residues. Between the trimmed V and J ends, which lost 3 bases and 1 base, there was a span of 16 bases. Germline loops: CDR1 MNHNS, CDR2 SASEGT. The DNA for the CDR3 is TGTGCCAGCAGTGACCCCAGCCCGGGTATTTCTGGAAACACCATATATTTT. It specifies CASSDPSPGISGNTIYF.

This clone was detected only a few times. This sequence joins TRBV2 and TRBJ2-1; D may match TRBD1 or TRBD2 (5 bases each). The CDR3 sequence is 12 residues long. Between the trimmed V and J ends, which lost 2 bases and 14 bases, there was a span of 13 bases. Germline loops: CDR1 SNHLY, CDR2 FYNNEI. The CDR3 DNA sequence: TGTGCCAGCAGTGAAATGGGGGTTCACGAGTTCTTC. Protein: CASSEMGVHEFF.

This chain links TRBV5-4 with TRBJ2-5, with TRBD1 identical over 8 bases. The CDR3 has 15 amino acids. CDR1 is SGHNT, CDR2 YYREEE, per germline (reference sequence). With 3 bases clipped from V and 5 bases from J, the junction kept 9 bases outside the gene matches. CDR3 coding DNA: TGTGCCAGCAGCTCGTACAGGGGGACGGGGGAGACCCAGTACTTC. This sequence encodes CASSSYRGTGETQYF.

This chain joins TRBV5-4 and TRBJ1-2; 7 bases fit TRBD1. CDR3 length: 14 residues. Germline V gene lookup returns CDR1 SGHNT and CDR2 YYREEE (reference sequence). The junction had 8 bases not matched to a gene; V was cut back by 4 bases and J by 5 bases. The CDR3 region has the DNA TGTGCCAGCAGCCTAGCCGGGACAGCTTATGGCTACACCTTC. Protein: CASSLAGTAYGYTF.